This TCR beta chain comes out of a study of T-cell memory formation after mild COVID-19. The study, taken as a whole, reports: Pre-infection memory harbored some responding clones, suggesting cross-reactive memory joined.

5'RACE with constant-segment primers built TCRalpha and TCRbeta cDNA libraries with UMIs. TCRdb reprocessed the 5' RACE reads via MiXCR and lists one record per CDR3 protein. Of roughly 170,000 distinct CDR3 sequences in the sample, over 20% are singletons; the top ten hold 20% to 25%. Germline values: CDR1 MGHRA, CDR2 YSYEKL. The CDR3 sequence is 18 residues long. The V end was cut by 4 bases, the J end by 0 bases, with 19 bases between. Concerning this clonotype: Its antigen is as yet unknown.

The sample consisted of PBMCs or a T cell subset sorted from them (not recorded which). The chain has TRBV4-1 and TRBJ2-4; D is unclear. This TCR was recovered from an adult woman who had mild COVID-19 (a few samples of this study predate the infection). Cell type and time point are not known. The CDR3 DNA sequence: TGCGCCAGCAGCCTAGAATTATCTCCTGGGTCAGCCAAAAACATTCAGTACTTC. The encoded protein is CASSLELSPGSAKNIQYF.